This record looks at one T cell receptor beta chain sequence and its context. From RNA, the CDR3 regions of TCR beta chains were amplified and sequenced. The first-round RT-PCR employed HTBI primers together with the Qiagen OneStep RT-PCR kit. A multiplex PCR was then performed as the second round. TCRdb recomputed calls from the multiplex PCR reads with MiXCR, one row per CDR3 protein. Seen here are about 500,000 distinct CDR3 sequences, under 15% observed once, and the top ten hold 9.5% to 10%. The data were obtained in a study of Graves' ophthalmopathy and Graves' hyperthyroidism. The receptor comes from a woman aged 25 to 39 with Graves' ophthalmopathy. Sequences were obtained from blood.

The CDR3 sequence is CASSFNREYTEAFF. The CDR3 bases are TGTGCCAGCAGCTTCAACAGGGAGTACACTGAAGCTTTCTTT. The chain uses TRBV12-3 or TRBV12-4 and TRBJ1-1, with TRBD1 as a possible D gene (6 bases). The CDR3 is made up of 14 amino acids. V was clipped by 6 bases and J by 3 bases, with 14 bases between them.